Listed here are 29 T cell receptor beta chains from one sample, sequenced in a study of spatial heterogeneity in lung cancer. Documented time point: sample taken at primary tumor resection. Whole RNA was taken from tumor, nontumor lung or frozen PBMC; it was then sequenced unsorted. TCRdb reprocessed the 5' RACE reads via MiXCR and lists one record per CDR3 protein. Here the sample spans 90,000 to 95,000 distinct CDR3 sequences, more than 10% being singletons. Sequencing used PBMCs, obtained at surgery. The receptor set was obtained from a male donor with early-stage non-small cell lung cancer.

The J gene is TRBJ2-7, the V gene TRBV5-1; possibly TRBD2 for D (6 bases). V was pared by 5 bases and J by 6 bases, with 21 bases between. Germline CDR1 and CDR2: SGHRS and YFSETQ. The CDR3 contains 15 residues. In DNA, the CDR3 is TGCGCCAGCAGTACGGCGGGGAACTTTCGGGGCGAGCAGTACTTC. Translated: CASSTAGNFRGEQYF. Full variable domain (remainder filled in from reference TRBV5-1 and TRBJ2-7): KAGVTQTPRYLIKTRGQQVTLSCSPISGHRSVSWYQQTPGQGLQFLFEYFSETQRNKGNFPGRFSGRQFSNSRSEMNVSTLELGDSALYLCASSTAGNFRGEQYFGPGTRLTVT.

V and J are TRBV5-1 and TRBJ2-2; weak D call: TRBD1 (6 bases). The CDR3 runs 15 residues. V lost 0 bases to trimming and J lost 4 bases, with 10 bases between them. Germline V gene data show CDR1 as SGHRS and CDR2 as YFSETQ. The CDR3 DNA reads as TGCGCCAGCAGCTTGGGACAGGCTACCACCGGGGAGCTGTTTTTT. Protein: CASSLGQATTGELFF.

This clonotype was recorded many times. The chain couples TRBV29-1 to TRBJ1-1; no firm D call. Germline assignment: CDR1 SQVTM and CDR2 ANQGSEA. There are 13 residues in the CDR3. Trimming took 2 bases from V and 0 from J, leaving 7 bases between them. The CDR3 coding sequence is TGCAGCGTTGAAACGGTAATGAACACTGAAGCTTTCTTT. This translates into CSVETVMNTEAFF.

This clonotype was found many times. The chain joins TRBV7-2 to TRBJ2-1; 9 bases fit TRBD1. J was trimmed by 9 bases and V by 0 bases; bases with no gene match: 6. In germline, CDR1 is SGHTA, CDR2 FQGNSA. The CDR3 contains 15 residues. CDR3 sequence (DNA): TGTGCCAGCAGCTTAGCCAGACAGGGGGGGACTGAGCAGTTCTTC. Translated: CASSLARQGGTEQFF.

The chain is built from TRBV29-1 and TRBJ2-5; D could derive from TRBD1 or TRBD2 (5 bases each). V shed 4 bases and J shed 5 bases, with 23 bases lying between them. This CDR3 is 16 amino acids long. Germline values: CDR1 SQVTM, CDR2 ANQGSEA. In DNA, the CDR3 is TGCAGCGTTGTGTGGACTCCGGGACCCAGAAGGGAGACCCAGTACTTC. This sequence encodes CSVVWTPGPRRETQYF. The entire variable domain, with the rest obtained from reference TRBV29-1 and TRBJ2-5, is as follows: SAVISQKPSRDICQRGTSLTIQCQVDSQVTMMFWYRQQPGQSLTLIATANQGSEATYESGFVIDKFPISRPNLTFSTLTVSNMSPEDSSIYLCSVVWTPGPRRETQYFGPGTRLLVL.

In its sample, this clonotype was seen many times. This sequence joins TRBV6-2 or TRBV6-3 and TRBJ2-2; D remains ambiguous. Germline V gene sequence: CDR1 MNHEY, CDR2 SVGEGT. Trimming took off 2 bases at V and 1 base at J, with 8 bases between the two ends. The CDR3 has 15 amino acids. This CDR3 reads CASSYIGQNTGELFF. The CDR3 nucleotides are TGTGCCAGCAGTTACATAGGGCAGAACACCGGGGAGCTGTTTTTT.

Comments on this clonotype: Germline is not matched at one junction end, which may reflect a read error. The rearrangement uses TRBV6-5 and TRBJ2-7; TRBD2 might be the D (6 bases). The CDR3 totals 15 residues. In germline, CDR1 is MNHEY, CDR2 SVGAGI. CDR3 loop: CASSYGRLATYEQCF. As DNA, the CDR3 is TGTGCCAGCAGTTACGGTCGGCTAGCGACCTACGAGCAGTGCTTC.

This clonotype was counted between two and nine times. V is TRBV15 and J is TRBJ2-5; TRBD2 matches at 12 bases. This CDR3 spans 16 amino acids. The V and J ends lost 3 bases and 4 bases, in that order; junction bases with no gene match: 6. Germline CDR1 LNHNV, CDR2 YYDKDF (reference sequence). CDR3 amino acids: CATSSPTSGSPETQYF. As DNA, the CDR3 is TGTGCCACCAGCAGCCCGACTAGCGGGAGTCCAGAGACCCAGTACTTC.

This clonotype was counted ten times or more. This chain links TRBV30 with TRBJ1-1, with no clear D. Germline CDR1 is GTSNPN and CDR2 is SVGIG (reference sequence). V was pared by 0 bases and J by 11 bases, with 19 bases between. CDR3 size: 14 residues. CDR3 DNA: TGTGCCTGGAGTGTAGAATTGGGCGTTACGGATGCTTTCTTT. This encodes CAWSVELGVTDAFF.

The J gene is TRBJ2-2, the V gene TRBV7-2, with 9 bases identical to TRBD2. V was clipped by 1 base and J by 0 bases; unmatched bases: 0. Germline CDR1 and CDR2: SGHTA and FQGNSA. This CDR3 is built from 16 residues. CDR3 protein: CASSLERGANTGELFF. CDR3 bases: TGTGCCAGCAGCTTAGAGCGGGGGGCGAACACCGGGGAGCTGTTTTTT.

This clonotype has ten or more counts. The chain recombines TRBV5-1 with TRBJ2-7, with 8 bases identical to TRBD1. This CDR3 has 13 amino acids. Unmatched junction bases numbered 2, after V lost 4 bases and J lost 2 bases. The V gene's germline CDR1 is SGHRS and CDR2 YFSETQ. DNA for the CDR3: TGCGCCAGCAGCGGGACAGGAGCCTACGAGCAGTACTTC. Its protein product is CASSGTGAYEQYF.

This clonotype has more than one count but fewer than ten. The CDR3 DNA is TGTGCCAGCAGCTCCCGCTCCCGAGGACAGGGCTCCTACGAGCAGTACTTC. This sequence encodes CASSSRSRGQGSYEQYF. The V and J genes are TRBV7-6 and TRBJ2-7; 8 bases agree with TRBD1. The V and J ends lost 4 bases and 0 bases, in that order; junction bases with no gene match: 11. Germline V gives CDR1 SGHVS, CDR2 FNYEAQ. The CDR3 is 17 amino acids.

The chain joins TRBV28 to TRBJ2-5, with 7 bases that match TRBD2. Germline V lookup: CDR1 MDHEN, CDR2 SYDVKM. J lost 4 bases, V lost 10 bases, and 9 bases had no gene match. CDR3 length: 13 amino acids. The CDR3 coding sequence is TGTGCCACCGAGCTGGGGGGGTTAGAGACCCAGTACTTC. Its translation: CATELGGLETQYF.

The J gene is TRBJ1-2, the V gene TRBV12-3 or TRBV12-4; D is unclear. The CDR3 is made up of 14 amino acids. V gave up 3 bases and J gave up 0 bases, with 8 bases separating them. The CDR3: CASSLRATNYGYTF. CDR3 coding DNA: TGTGCCAGCAGTTTGAGGGCAACTAACTATGGCTACACCTTC.

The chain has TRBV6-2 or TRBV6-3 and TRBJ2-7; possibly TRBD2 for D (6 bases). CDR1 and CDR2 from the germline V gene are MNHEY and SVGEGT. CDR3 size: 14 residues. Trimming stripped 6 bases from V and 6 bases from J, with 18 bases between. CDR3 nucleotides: TGTGCCAGCAGGACGGGAGAGGTACGCGGCGAGCAGTACTTC. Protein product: CASRTGEVRGEQYF.

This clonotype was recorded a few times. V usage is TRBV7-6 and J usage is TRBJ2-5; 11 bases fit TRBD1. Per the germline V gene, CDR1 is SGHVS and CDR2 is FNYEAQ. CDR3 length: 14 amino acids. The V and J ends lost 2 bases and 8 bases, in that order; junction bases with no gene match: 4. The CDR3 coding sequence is TGTGCCAGCAGCTTAATGGGACAGGGGGTCACCCAGTACTTC. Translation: CASSLMGQGVTQYF. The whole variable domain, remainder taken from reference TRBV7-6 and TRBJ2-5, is GAGVSQSPRYKVTKRGQDVALRCDPISGHVSLYWYRQALGQGPEFLTYFNYEAQQDKSGLPNDRFSAERPEGSISTLTIQRTEQRDSAMYRCASSLMGQGVTQYFGPGTRLLVL.

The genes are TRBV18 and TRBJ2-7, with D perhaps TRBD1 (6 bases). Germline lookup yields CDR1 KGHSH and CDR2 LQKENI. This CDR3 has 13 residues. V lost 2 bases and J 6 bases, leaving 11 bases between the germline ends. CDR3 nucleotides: TGTGCCAGCTCACCAGAACAGGGAGCCGAGCAGTACTTC. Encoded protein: CASSPEQGAEQYF.

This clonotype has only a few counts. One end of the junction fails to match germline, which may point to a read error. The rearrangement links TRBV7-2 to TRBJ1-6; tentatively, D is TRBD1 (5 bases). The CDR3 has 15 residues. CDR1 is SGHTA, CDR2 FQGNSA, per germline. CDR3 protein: CASSLAQLRGSPLHF. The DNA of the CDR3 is TGTGCCAGCAGCCTAGCCCAGTTGAGGGGTTCACCCCTCCACTTT. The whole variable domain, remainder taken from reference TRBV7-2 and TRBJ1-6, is GAGVSQSPSNKVTEKGKDVELRCDPISGHTALYWYRQSLGQGLEFLIYFQGNSAPDKSGLPSDRFSAERTGGSVSTLTIQRTQQEDSAVYLCASSLAQLRGSPLHFGNGTRLTVT.

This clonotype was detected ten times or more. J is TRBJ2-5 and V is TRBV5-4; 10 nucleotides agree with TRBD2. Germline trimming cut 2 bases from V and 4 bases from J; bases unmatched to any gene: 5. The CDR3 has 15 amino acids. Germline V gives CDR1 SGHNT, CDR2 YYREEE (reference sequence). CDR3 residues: CASSLVLAGAETQYF. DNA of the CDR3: TGTGCCAGCAGCTTAGTGCTAGCGGGAGCAGAGACCCAGTACTTC.

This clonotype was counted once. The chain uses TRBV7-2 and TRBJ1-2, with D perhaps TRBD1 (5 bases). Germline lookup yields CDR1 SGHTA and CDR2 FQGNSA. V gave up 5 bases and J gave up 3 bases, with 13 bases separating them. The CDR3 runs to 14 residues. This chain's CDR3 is CASSLTQGDYGYTF. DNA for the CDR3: TGTGCCAGCAGCCTAACCCAGGGCGACTATGGCTACACCTTC. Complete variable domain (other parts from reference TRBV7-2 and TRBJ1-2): GAGVSQSPSNKVTEKGKDVELRCDPISGHTALYWYRQSLGQGLEFLIYFQGNSAPDKSGLPSDRFSAERTGGSVSTLTIQRTQQEDSAVYLCASSLTQGDYGYTFGSGTRLTVV.

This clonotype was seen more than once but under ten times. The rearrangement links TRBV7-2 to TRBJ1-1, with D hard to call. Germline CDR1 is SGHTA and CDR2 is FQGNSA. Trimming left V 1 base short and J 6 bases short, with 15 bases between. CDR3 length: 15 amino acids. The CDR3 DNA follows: TGTGCCAGCAGCTTAGTTGACTTCACTCGATCTGAAGCTTTCTTT. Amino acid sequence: CASSLVDFTRSEAFF.

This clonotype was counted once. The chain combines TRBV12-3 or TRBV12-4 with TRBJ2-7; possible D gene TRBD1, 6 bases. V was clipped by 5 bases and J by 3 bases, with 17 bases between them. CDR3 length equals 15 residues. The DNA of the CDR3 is TGTGCCAGCAGTGTATCCGCCGGGACAATCTACGAGCAGTACTTC. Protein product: CASSVSAGTIYEQYF.

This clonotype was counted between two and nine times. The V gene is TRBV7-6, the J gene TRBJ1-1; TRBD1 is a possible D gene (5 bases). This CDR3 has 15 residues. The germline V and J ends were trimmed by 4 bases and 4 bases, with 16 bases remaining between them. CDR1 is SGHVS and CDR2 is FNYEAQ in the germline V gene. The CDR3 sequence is CASSSGHSLTTEAFF. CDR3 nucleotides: TGTGCCAGCAGCTCAGGACACTCCCTGACCACTGAAGCTTTCTTT.

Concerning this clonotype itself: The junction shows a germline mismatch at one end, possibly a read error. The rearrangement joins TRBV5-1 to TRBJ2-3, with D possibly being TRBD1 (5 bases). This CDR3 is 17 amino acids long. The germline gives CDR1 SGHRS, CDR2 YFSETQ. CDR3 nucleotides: TGCGCCAGCAGCTCCACCCCAGGGATGGTTGGAACAGATACGCGGTATTTT. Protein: CASSSTPGMVGTDTRYF.

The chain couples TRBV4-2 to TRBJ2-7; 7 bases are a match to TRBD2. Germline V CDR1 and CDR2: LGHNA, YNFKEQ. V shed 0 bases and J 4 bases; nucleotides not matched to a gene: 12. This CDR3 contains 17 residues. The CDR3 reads CASSQDPSRREIYEQYF. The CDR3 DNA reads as TGTGCCAGCAGCCAAGATCCCTCTCGGCGGGAGATTTACGAGCAGTACTTC.

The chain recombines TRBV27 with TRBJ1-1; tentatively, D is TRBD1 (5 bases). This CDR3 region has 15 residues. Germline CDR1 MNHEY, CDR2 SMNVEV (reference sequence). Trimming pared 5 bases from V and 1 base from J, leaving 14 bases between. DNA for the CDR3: TGTGCCAGCAGTAAAAATCTCAGGGAGAACACTGAAGCTTTCTTT. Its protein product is CASSKNLRENTEAFF.

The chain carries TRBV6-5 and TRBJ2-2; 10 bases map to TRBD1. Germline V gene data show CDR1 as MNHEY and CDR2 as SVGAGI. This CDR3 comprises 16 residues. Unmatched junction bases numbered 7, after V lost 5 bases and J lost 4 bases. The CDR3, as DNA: TGTGCCAGCAGTCAAACCGGGACAGGGGTCACCGGGGAGCTGTTTTTT. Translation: CASSQTGTGVTGELFF.

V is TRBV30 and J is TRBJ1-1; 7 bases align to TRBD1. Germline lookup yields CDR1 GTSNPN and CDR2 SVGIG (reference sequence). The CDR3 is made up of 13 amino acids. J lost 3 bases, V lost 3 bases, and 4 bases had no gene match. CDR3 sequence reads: CAWRKTGDTEAFF. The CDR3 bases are TGTGCCTGGAGGAAAACAGGGGACACTGAAGCTTTCTTT.

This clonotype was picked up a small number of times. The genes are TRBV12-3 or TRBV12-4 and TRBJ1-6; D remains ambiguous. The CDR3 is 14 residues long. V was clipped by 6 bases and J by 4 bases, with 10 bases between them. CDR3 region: CASRAGPYNSPLHF. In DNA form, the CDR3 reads TGTGCCAGCAGAGCCGGCCCGTATAATTCACCCCTCCACTTT.